One sample yielded the 12 T cell receptor beta chains listed below, sequenced in a study of cytomegalovirus exposure and HLA in healthy donors. TCRdb's table, derived via immunoSEQ multiplex PCR, lists solely in-frame clones and lacks some. Of roughly 330,000 clones in the sample, around 90% were seen once. The sequenced material came from PBMCs. The source of these receptors is a woman in her thirties in good health and CMV-seropositive.

This chain connects TRBV7-3 to TRBJ2-7; maybe TRBD2 (6 bases). Looked up from germline, CDR1 is SGHTA and CDR2 is FQGTGA. The CDR3 length is 13 residues. The V and J ends lost 4 bases and 5 bases respectively, with 12 bases between them. The CDR3 DNA follows: TGTGCCAGCAGCTCCACCCGACTAGACGAGCAGTACTTC. This sequence encodes CASSSTRLDEQYF.

The chain carries TRBV15 and TRBJ2-1; D not certain. The V gene's germline CDR1 is LNHNV and CDR2 YYDKDF (reference sequence). The CDR3 sequence is 15 residues long. The V gene lost 7 bases and the J gene lost 0 bases, with 13 bases spanning the gap. CDR3 in amino acids: CATTPSPSSYNEQFF. In DNA, the CDR3 is TGTGCCACCACGCCCAGCCCGAGCTCCTACAATGAGCAGTTCTTC.

This clone showed up just once. The chain's CDR3 is CASRVDRGNTEAFF. In nucleotides, the CDR3 is TGTGCCAGCAGGGTTGACAGGGGGAACACTGAAGCTTTCTTT. V and J are TRBV6-5 and TRBJ1-1, with 8 positions matching TRBD1. This CDR3 is built from 14 residues. V lost 6 bases, J lost 1 base, and 4 bases stayed unmatched. Germline CDR1 is MNHEY and CDR2 is SVGAGI.

This sequence joins TRBV5-3 and TRBJ2-2, with 7 bases fitting TRBD1. TRBV5-3 is classed as an ORF, of uncertain function. The CDR3 covers 17 residues. The V and J ends lost 4 bases and 0 bases, in that order; junction bases with no gene match: 9. The CDR3 DNA reads as TGTGCCAGAAGCGTCAACAGGGGCATCGCGAACACCGGGGAGCTGTTTTTT. This gives the protein CARSVNRGIANTGELFF.

This clone appeared a few times. V is TRBV4-1 and J is TRBJ1-1; the D gene is possibly TRBD1 (5 bases). Trimming pared 1 base from V and 3 bases from J, leaving 15 bases between. Germline V gene data show CDR1 as MGHRA and CDR2 as YSYEKL. The CDR3 totals 16 residues. CDR3 nucleotides: TGCGCCAGCAGCCAAGGGGCAGGGATACGGGACACTGAAGCTTTCTTT. Its translation: CASSQGAGIRDTEAFF.

The chain carries TRBV10-3 and TRBJ2-3, with D possibly matching TRBD2 (5 bases). This CDR3 spans 15 amino acids. Per the germline V gene, CDR1 is ENHRY and CDR2 is SYGVKD. Trimming shortened V by 0 bases and J by 3 bases, and 10 bases separated the two germline ends. The CDR3 loop is CAISESLGVTDTQYF. The CDR3 DNA reads TGTGCCATCAGTGAGTCCCTCGGGGTAACAGATACGCAGTATTTT.

This sequence joins TRBV18 and TRBJ2-5; D unclear. This CDR3 is built from 10 residues. CDR1 is KGHSH and CDR2 is LQKENI in the germline V gene. With 5 bases removed from V and 5 bases from J, the gap between germline ends came to 3 bases. The CDR3 DNA is TGTGCCAGCTCAGGGGAGACCCAGTACTTC. Amino acids: CASSGETQYF.

The chain recombines TRBV14 with TRBJ2-7; weak D call: TRBD1 (6 bases). The V end was cut by 4 bases, the J end by 3 bases, with 10 bases between. The CDR3 runs 13 residues. Germline CDR1 and CDR2: SGHDN and FVKESK. The DNA of the CDR3 is TGTGCCAGCAGCCCCGTAGGGGGCTACGAGCAGTACTTC. Translating it yields CASSPVGGYEQYF.

This clone came up many times. The chain is built from TRBV2 and TRBJ2-3; D call uncertain. Trimming removed 5 bases at V and 5 bases at J, with 8 bases between. The germline CDR1 and CDR2 sequences are SNHLY and FYNNEI. CDR3 length: 12 amino acids. The CDR3 loop reads CASSLRGDTQYF. The CDR3 DNA is TGTGCCAGCAGTCTCAGAGGAGATACGCAGTATTTT.

The chain joins TRBV9 to TRBJ1-1; tentatively, D is TRBD1 (5 bases). Germline V gene data show CDR1 as SGDLS and CDR2 as YYNGEE. The CDR3 contains 14 residues. Trimming pared 0 bases from V and 0 bases from J, leaving 6 bases between. The CDR3 coding sequence is TGTGCCAGCAGCGTAGCAGGGCTGAACACTGAAGCTTTCTTT. Protein product: CASSVAGLNTEAFF. The entire variable domain, with the rest obtained from reference TRBV9 and TRBJ1-1, is as follows: DSGVTQTPKHLITATGQRVTLRCSPRSGDLSVYWYQQSLDQGLQFLIQYYNGEERAKGNILERFSAQQFPDLHSELNLSSLELGDSALYFCASSVAGLNTEAFFGQGTRLTVV.

This chain connects TRBV4-2 to TRBJ1-3; possible D gene TRBD1, 5 bases. The germline CDR1 and CDR2 sequences are LGHNA and YNFKEQ. V lost 1 base and J 0 bases, leaving 7 bases between the germline ends. The CDR3 contains 15 residues. This CDR3 is CASSQADSSGNTIYF. In DNA, the CDR3 is TGTGCCAGCAGCCAAGCTGACAGCTCTGGAAACACCATATATTTT.

The chain carries TRBV27 and TRBJ2-7, with D possibly matching TRBD1 (5 bases). The germline V and J ends were trimmed by 4 bases and 7 bases, with 26 bases remaining between them. This CDR3 is built from 17 residues. CDR1 is MNHEY, CDR2 SMNVEV, per germline (reference sequence). CDR3 amino acids: CASSWRLSRGALQEQYF. In nucleotides, the CDR3 is TGTGCCAGCAGTTGGCGGCTCTCTAGGGGCGCGCTGCAAGAGCAGTACTTC.